This is a list of T cell receptor beta chains from one sample in a study of patients and donors after allogeneic stem cell transplantation. TCRdb called the RT-PCR reads again in MiXCR, with one record for every CDR3 protein. The sample yields 920,000 or so distinct CDR3 sequences, approximately 19% seen once. The sequenced sample consisted of blood, either unsorted or a sorted T cell fraction (not recorded which). These receptors came from a human donor who was either an allogeneic HSCT recipient or a stem cell or donor lymphocyte infusion donor (not recorded which). It is not recorded whose cells these are; they may come from a transplant donor. Each CDR3 is given with its conserved first and last residue. D genes are given only for firm matches. Rows give clone size only sometimes, using once, few, many, or a class for an expanded clone.

V: TRBV4-2; D: NA; size: NA; J: TRBJ2-1; DNA: TGTGCCAGCAGCCAAGGACGGGGGGCCGGGTACAATGAGCAGTTCTTC; CDR3: CASSQGRGAGYNEQFF
V: TRBV15; D: NA; size: few; J: TRBJ1-6; DNA: TGTGCCACCAGCCGCGGGGCTGCCAATTCACCCCTCCACTTT; CDR3: CATSRGAANSPLHF
V: TRBV4-1; D: NA; size: few; J: TRBJ2-7; DNA: TGCGCCAGCAGCCAAGTAGGCCAGAGCTCCTACGAGCAGTACTTC; CDR3: CASSQVGQSSYEQYF
V: TRBV6-2/TRBV6-3; D: NA; size: NA; J: TRBJ1-2; DNA: TGTGCCAGCAGGAACGATAACTATGGCTACACCTTC; CDR3: CASRNDNYGYTF
V: TRBV5-6; D: NA; size: many; J: TRBJ1-1; DNA: TGTGCCAGCAGCTTGGGGGGACGACCTCCTTTCTTT; CDR3: CASSLGGRPPFF
V: TRBV6-1; D: NA; size: few; J: TRBJ2-7; DNA: TGTGCCAGCAGTGAATTTGGTTGGACATCCTACGAGCAGTACTTC; CDR3: CASSEFGWTSYEQYF
V: TRBV12-3/TRBV12-4; D: TRBD2; size: few; J: TRBJ2-1; DNA: TGTGCCAGCAGTTTCTTTAGCCGGGGGGGGCCGGATGAGCAGTTCTTC; CDR3: CASSFFSRGGPDEQFF
V: TRBV11-3; D: NA; size: few; J: TRBJ2-1; DNA: TGTGCCAGCAGCCTTCGAACCGATCCCCACAATGAGCAGTTCTTC; CDR3: CASSLRTDPHNEQFF
V: TRBV12-3/TRBV12-4; D: NA; size: NA; J: TRBJ1-1; DNA: TGTGCCAGCAGTTCCCAACTGCCGGGACGGGCTGAAGCTTTCTTT; CDR3: CASSSQLPGRAEAFF
V: TRBV7-2; D: TRBD1; size: few; J: TRBJ1-2; DNA: TGTGCCAGCAGCAAGGACAGGAACTATGGCTACACCTTC; CDR3: CASSKDRNYGYTF
V: TRBV30; D: TRBD2; size: few; J: TRBJ2-2; DNA: TGTGCCTGGAGTCTAGCGGGAAGGGTTGGGGCCGGGGAGCTGTTTTTT; CDR3: CAWSLAGRVGAGELFF
V: TRBV2; D: NA; size: few; J: TRBJ1-5; DNA: TGTGCCAGCAGGGACAGAGTCAATCAGCCCCAGCATTTT; CDR3: CASRDRVNQPQHF
V: TRBV7-2; D: NA; size: NA; J: TRBJ2-5; DNA: TGTGCCAGCAGCCCATTCTTGCGGGGTCTCCAAGAGACCCAGTACTTC; CDR3: CASSPFLRGLQETQYF